This record covers a single T cell receptor (beta chain). Seattle enrolled patients during active infection and tracked them longitudinally. The V gene lost 3 bases and the J gene lost 5 bases, with 19 bases spanning the gap. Germline loops: CDR1 SNHLY, CDR2 FYNNEI. The CDR3 contains 17 residues. This sample was included in a study of blood T cell repertoires in COVID-19. For the study at large: Some COVID-19 samples were acute and others convalescent; all came from the United States, Italy and Spain. In each case, the material was cDNA or gDNA derived from T cells, B-cell-depleted T cells, or PBMCs.

The authors' processing: Estimation of nucleated cell counts relied on the amplification of reference gene primers. This table comes from immunoSEQ multiplex PCR, and its TCRdb copy is limited to in-frame clones, with some not included. For V, J and clone size, that table is used; D and trimming come from the DNA. The table includes approximately 320,000 clones, around nine tenths detected once. The chain has TRBV2 and TRBJ2-2; a weak D match, TRBD2 (6 bases). The source is a woman aged 25 to 45 with COVID-19, enrolled during active disease. Sequencing input: peripheral blood. The CDR3 here is CASSETVAGWGTGELFF. The CDR3 DNA reads as TGTGCCAGCAGTGAGACTGTGGCGGGGTGGGGAACCGGGGAGCTGTTTTTT.